These 20 T cell receptor beta chains were all obtained from the same sample, sequenced in a study of CD8 T cells in ankylosing spondylitis. Via MiXCR, TCRdb re-called the 5' RACE reads, giving one row per CDR3 protein. This table has about 250,000 distinct CDR3 sequences, roughly 8% appearing once. The sequencing input was blood, either unsorted or a sorted T cell fraction (not recorded which). Receptor source: a female donor with ankylosing spondylitis or in good health (not recorded which).

In its sample, this clonotype was seen a few times. Germline is not matched at one junction end, which may reflect a read error. The chain couples TRBV6-5 to TRBJ2-7, with D unclear. CDR3 length: 11 residues. Germline CDR1 and CDR2: MNHEY and SVGAGI. In nucleotides, the CDR3 is TGTGCCAGCAGGCAGGTTAACCTCGAGATCTTC. Protein product: CASRQVNLEIF.

The table lists this clonotype with many counts. This chain links TRBV4-3 with TRBJ1-1; D not certain. In germline, CDR1 is LGHNA, CDR2 YSLEER. CDR3 length: 15 amino acids. Trimming took 0 bases from V and 7 from J, leaving 15 bases between them. CDR3 region: CASSQESDPGYEAFF. The CDR3, as DNA: TGCGCCAGCAGCCAAGAATCCGACCCGGGTTATGAAGCTTTCTTT.

The gene calls are TRBV30 and TRBJ2-1, with 13 nucleotides matching TRBD2. Germline lookup yields CDR1 GTSNPN and CDR2 SVGIG (reference sequence). V lost 4 bases, J lost 9 bases, and 6 bases stayed unmatched. This CDR3 is built from 14 residues. CDR3 sequence: CAWTKGLAGFEQFF. The DNA of the CDR3 is TGTGCCTGGACTAAGGGACTAGCGGGATTTGAGCAGTTCTTC.

This clonotype appeared many times. CDR3 coding DNA: TGCGCCAGCAGCTCCCGGGACAGGGGTCACGAGCAGTACTTC. The encoded protein is CASSSRDRGHEQYF. The V call is TRBV5-1, the J call TRBJ2-7, with 10 bases identical to TRBD1. V was clipped by 3 bases and J by 5 bases; unmatched bases: 5. The V gene's germline CDR1 is SGHRS and CDR2 YFSETQ. The CDR3 spans 14 residues.

This clonotype was recorded a few times. V is TRBV20-1 and J is TRBJ2-7; 7 bases line up with TRBD2. CDR1 and CDR2 (germline): DFQATT, SNEGSKA (reference sequence). The J segment lost 2 bases and the V segment lost 5 bases, leaving 9 bases of the junction unmatched. This CDR3 is built from 14 residues. In nucleotides, the CDR3 is TGCAGTGCTCGGCCCGGACTAGGTCCCTACGAGCAGTACTTC. Translation: CSARPGLGPYEQYF.

This clonotype was detected many times. The chain has TRBV5-6 and TRBJ2-1; TRBD2 matches at 7 bases. Germline CDR1 SGHDT, CDR2 YYEEEE. The CDR3 is made up of 14 amino acids. Trimming cost V 4 bases and J 1 base; bases outside gene matches: 2. The CDR3 DNA reads TGTGCCAGCAGCCTTAGCGGGTCCTACAATGAGCAGTTCTTC. As protein: CASSLSGSYNEQFF. Using reference TRBV5-6 and TRBJ2-1 for the parts outside the CDR3, the full variable domain is DAGVTQSPTHLIKTRGQQVTLRCSPKSGHDTVSWYQQALGQGPQFIFQYYEEEERQRGNFPDRFSGHQFPNYSSELNVNALLLGDSALYLCASSLSGSYNEQFFGPGTRLTVL.

The CDR3 sequence is CAWSVRQSYGYTF. Here the CDR3 DNA reads TGTGCCTGGAGTGTGCGACAGAGTTATGGCTACACCTTC. The chain employs TRBV30 and TRBJ1-2; maybe TRBD1 (5 bases). This CDR3 is 13 amino acids long. Germline V gene lookup returns CDR1 GTSNPN and CDR2 SVGIG (reference sequence). V lost 0 bases and J lost 5, with 10 bases in between.

Ten or more counts support this clonotype. This chain uses TRBV7-2 with TRBJ1-6; 7 nucleotides match TRBD1. J was trimmed by 6 bases and V by 6 bases; bases with no gene match: 11. The CDR3 is 16 residues long. Germline V gene lookup returns CDR1 SGHTA and CDR2 FQGNSA. The CDR3 DNA is TGTGCCAGCAGGGGATCACAGGGGTACGGTAATTCACCCCTCCACTTT. This gives the protein CASRGSQGYGNSPLHF. The whole variable domain, remainder taken from reference TRBV7-2 and TRBJ1-6, is GAGVSQSPSNKVTEKGKDVELRCDPISGHTALYWYRQSLGQGLEFLIYFQGNSAPDKSGLPSDRFSAERTGGSVSTLTIQRTQQEDSAVYLCASRGSQGYGNSPLHFGNGTRLTVT.

Many counts were recorded for this clonotype. The chain joins TRBV9 to TRBJ2-2; D is undetermined. Germline V gives CDR1 SGDLS, CDR2 YYNGEE. V dropped 0 bases and J dropped 6 bases, with 9 bases sitting between them. The CDR3 has 14 residues. The CDR3 spells CASSVELFAGELFF. In DNA form, the CDR3 reads TGTGCCAGCAGCGTAGAGCTATTCGCCGGGGAGCTGTTTTTT. Using reference TRBV9 and TRBJ2-2 for the parts outside the CDR3, the full variable domain is DSGVTQTPKHLITATGQRVTLRCSPRSGDLSVYWYQQSLDQGLQFLIQYYNGEERAKGNILERFSAQQFPDLHSELNLSSLELGDSALYFCASSVELFAGELFFGEGSRLTVL.

This clonotype has ten or more counts. The V gene is TRBV29-1, the J gene TRBJ2-6, with 8 positions matching TRBD1. The CDR3 runs 15 residues. Trimming at V came to 0 bases and at J to 2 bases, leaving 0 bases not matched to a gene. Looked up from germline, CDR1 is SQVTM and CDR2 is ANQGSEA. The CDR3 loop reads CSVEETGAGANVLTF. Here the CDR3 DNA reads TGCAGCGTTGAAGAGACAGGGGCTGGGGCCAACGTCCTGACTTTC. The full variable domain, rest sourced from reference TRBV29-1 and TRBJ2-6, is SAVISQKPSRDICQRGTSLTIQCQVDSQVTMMFWYRQQPGQSLTLIATANQGSEATYESGFVIDKFPISRPNLTFSTLTVSNMSPEDSSIYLCSVEETGAGANVLTFGAGSRLTVL.

This clonotype came up many times. The rearrangement joins TRBV12-3 or TRBV12-4 to TRBJ1-1; the D is unclear. V was clipped by 8 bases and J by 5 bases, with 18 bases between them. The CDR3 runs 14 residues. The CDR3 DNA reads TGTGCCAGCTCAAAAGGTGGTTTGTCTACTGAAGCTTTCTTT. It encodes CASSKGGLSTEAFF.

In the case of this clonotype: A read error may explain this, as a much larger clone is one base away. The chain joins TRBV20-1 to TRBJ2-1; TRBD2 aligns across 8 bases. Trimming at V came to 5 bases and at J to 1 base, leaving 7 bases not matched to a gene. This CDR3 is 15 amino acids long. Germline V lookup: CDR1 DFQATT, CDR2 SNEGSKA (reference sequence). The CDR3 sequence is CSAVTGGRSYNEQFF. The CDR3 region has the DNA TGCAGTGCTGTCACTGGCGGGAGGTCCTACAATGAGCAGTTCTTC.

This clonotype was counted at least ten times. V and J are TRBV24-1 and TRBJ2-1, with D perhaps TRBD1 (5 bases). V lost 4 bases, J lost 4 bases, and 13 bases lay in between. Per the germline V gene, CDR1 is KGHDR and CDR2 is SFDVKD. CDR3 length: 15 residues. The CDR3 spells CATSEERTTYNEQFF. As DNA, the CDR3 is TGTGCCACCAGTGAGGAGAGGACAACTTACAATGAGCAGTTCTTC.

Many counts were recorded for this clonotype. The chain is built from TRBV6-6 and TRBJ2-1; D is perhaps TRBD2 (5 bases). CDR1 MNHNY and CDR2 SVGAGI come from the germline V gene (reference sequence). The CDR3 totals 14 residues. V gave up 4 bases and J gave up 4 bases, with 11 bases separating them. For the CDR3, the DNA is TGTGCCAGCAGTTTGAGCGGAACTTACAATGAGCAGTTCTTC. It is translated as CASSLSGTYNEQFF.

The table lists this clonotype with many counts. This chain joins TRBV7-2 and TRBJ1-4; a weak D match, TRBD1 (5 bases). The CDR3 length is 18 residues. Trimming cost V 1 base and J 0 bases, with 15 bases left between them. CDR1 and CDR2 from the germline V gene are SGHTA and FQGNSA. The CDR3: CASSLGRTGDTTNEKLFF. The CDR3 coding sequence is TGTGCCAGCAGCTTAGGGCGCACAGGCGATACAACTAATGAAAAACTGTTTTTT.

This clonotype was seen many times. The chain uses TRBV5-1 and TRBJ2-1; 13 nucleotides line up with TRBD2. The CDR3 is made up of 15 amino acids. Unmatched junction bases numbered 3, after V lost 3 bases and J lost 6 bases. In germline, CDR1 is SGHRS, CDR2 YFSETQ. CDR3 nucleotide sequence: TGCGCCAGCAGCTGGACTAGCGGGAGTTCCAATGAGCAGTTCTTC. This gives the protein CASSWTSGSSNEQFF.

This clonotype was found many times. J is TRBJ2-1 and V is TRBV7-3; 9 bases are shared with TRBD2. CDR3 size: 16 residues. Germline lookup yields CDR1 SGHTA and CDR2 FQGTGA. Unmatched junction bases numbered 3, after V lost 3 bases and J lost 0 bases. CDR3 amino acids: CASSLSGRNSYNEQFF. The CDR3 region has the DNA TGTGCCAGCAGCTTGAGCGGGAGGAACTCCTACAATGAGCAGTTCTTC.

There are many counts of this clonotype. The gene calls are TRBV12-3 or TRBV12-4 and TRBJ2-1; D ambiguous. Deletions cut 6 bases from V and 8 bases from J, with 8 bases between. This CDR3 is 11 amino acids long. The chain's CDR3 is CASRISDEQFF. The DNA for the CDR3 is TGTGCCAGCAGGATATCCGATGAGCAGTTCTTC.

The sample holds many counts of this clonotype. The chain carries TRBV6-2 or TRBV6-3 and TRBJ2-2; D is undetermined. CDR3 length: 14 amino acids. The V end was cut by 1 base, the J end by 4 bases, with 7 bases between. Germline V gives CDR1 MNHEY, CDR2 SVGEGT. The CDR3 loop reads CASSYFDATGELFF. CDR3 bases: TGTGCCAGCAGTTACTTCGACGCCACCGGGGAGCTGTTTTTT.

This clonotype was counted a few times. This chain links TRBV6-5 with TRBJ2-2; D gene ambiguous. V was cut by 4 bases and J by 1 base, with 16 bases left in between. CDR3 length: 17 residues. CDR1 is MNHEY and CDR2 is SVGAGI in the germline V gene. The DNA for the CDR3 is TGTGCCAGCAGTTCCCCGCGACTTCAGCAGAACACCGGGGAGCTGTTTTTT. Translating gives CASSSPRLQQNTGELFF.